These T cell receptor beta chains were read from a single sample in a study of blood T cells in healthy people across ages. TCRdb redid the calling of the 5' RACE reads with MiXCR, one entry per CDR3 protein. The sample lists hundreds of thousands of distinct CDR3 sequences; about 30% were seen once. Sequencing was carried out using blood. Receptors originate from a woman older than 75 in good health. Both conserved end residues are part of each CDR3.

V: TRBV7-9; J: TRBJ2-1; CDR3: CASSASSGGVYNEQFF
V: TRBV4-2; J: TRBJ1-2; CDR3: CASSQGIDGNYGYTF
V: TRBV6-5; J: TRBJ2-7; CDR3: CASRGLAGSEQYF
V: TRBV3-1; J: TRBJ2-1; CDR3: CASSQGQANNEQFF
V: TRBV20-1; J: TRBJ2-7; CDR3: CSAGGHNRDEQYF
V: TRBV7-2; J: TRBJ1-6; CDR3: CASSLDRDDSPLHF
V: TRBV7-9; J: TRBJ2-7; CDR3: CASSRLGPPPIEQYF
V: TRBV2; J: TRBJ2-5; CDR3: CASSKAGQQYF
V: TRBV5-5; J: .; CDR3: CASGSKAGTHNRYEQYF
V: TRBV4-2; J: TRBJ1-2; CDR3: CASSQAHSGWTGYGYTF
V: TRBV20-1; J: TRBJ2-3; CDR3: CSARGDLGDTQYF
V: TRBV7-6; J: TRBJ2-1; CDR3: CASSATSGARNEQFF
V: TRBV5-1; J: TRBJ2-1; CDR3: CASSLVAGGNYNEQFF
V: TRBV7-6; J: TRBJ2-7; CDR3: CASSLTGEENEQYF
V: TRBV7-2; J: .; CDR3: CASSLGGTGPYEQYF
V: TRBV5-1; J: TRBJ2-5; CDR3: CASSTGQGETQYF